The clone carrying this T cell receptor (beta chain) occurred a few times. The target antigen is unknown. The sample belongs to a study of T-cell memory formation after mild COVID-19. Study conclusions and caveats: Still unconfirmed is whether the second-wave clones peaking on day 37 recognized SARS-CoV-2.

Trimming stripped 2 bases from V and 1 base from J, with 9 bases between. The germline gives CDR1 MNHEY, CDR2 SVGAGI. CDR3 length equals 14 residues. One entry per CDR3 protein, called by TCRdb with MiXCR from the 5' RACE reads. The sample records approximately 560,000 distinct CDR3 sequences, 15% to 20% being singletons. Input material: PBMCs or a T cell subset sorted from them (not recorded which). The receptor was isolated from an adult woman who had mild COVID-19 (a few samples of this study predate the infection). Cell type and time point are not known. This chain connects TRBV6-5 to TRBJ2-7; tentatively, D is TRBD2 (5 bases). The CDR3 DNA is TGTGCCAGCAGTTACGGGTCGGGGTCCTACGAGCAGTACTTC. The encoded protein is CASSYGSGSYEQYF.